This TCR beta chain was captured by sequencing in a study of cytomegalovirus exposure and HLA in healthy donors. Between the trimmed V and J ends, which lost 5 bases and 2 bases, there was a span of 12 bases. The CDR3 has 14 residues. In germline, CDR1 is MNHEY, CDR2 SMNVEV (reference sequence). Primers included in the PCR were 60 Vbeta and 13 Jbeta primers. Measured with immunoSEQ multiplex PCR; TCRdb has only the in-frame clones, and not every one. This sample has over 90,000 clones, with approximately 66% found just once. V gene TRBV27 combines with J gene TRBJ1-2; weak D call: TRBD1 (6 bases). The TCR sequence derives from a woman aged 50 to 60 in good health and CMV-seronegative. What was sequenced was PBMCs. CDR3 DNA sequence: TGTGCCAGCAGTCTCGGGCAGGGGAACTATGGCTACACCTTC. This translates into CASSLGQGNYGYTF.